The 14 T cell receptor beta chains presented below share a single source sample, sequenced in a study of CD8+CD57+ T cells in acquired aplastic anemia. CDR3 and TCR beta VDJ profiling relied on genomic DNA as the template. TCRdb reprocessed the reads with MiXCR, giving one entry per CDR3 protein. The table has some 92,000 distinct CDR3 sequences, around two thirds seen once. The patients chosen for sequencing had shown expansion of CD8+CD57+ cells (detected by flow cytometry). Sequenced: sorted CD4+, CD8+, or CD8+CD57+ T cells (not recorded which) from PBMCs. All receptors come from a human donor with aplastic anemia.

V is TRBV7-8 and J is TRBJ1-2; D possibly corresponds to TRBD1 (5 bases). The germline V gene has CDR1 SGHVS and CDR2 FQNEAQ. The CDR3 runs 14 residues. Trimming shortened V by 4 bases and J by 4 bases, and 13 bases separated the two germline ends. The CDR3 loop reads CASSSGGGGYGYTF. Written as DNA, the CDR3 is TGTGCCAGCAGCTCCGGCGGGGGAGGCTATGGCTACACCTTC.

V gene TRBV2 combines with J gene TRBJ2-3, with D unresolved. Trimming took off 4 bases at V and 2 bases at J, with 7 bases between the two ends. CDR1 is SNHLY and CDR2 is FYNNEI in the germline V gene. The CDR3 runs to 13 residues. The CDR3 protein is CASSVTVTDTQYF. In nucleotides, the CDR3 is TGTGCCAGCAGTGTAACGGTCACAGATACGCAGTATTTT. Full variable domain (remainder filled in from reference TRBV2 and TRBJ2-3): EPEVTQTPSHQVTQMGQEVILRCVPISNHLYFYWYRQILGQKVEFLVSFYNNEISEKSEIFDDQFSVERPDGSNFTLKIRSTKLEDSAMYFCASSVTVTDTQYFGPGTRLTVL.

CDR3 DNA sequence: TGTGCCAGCAATCCCAGGTACAATGAGCAGTTCTTC. Protein: CASNPRYNEQFF. V and J are TRBV7-9 and TRBJ2-1, with D hard to call. CDR1 SEHNR and CDR2 FQNEAQ come from the germline V gene (reference sequence). This CDR3 contains 12 residues. V shed 7 bases and J shed 4 bases, with 8 bases lying between them.

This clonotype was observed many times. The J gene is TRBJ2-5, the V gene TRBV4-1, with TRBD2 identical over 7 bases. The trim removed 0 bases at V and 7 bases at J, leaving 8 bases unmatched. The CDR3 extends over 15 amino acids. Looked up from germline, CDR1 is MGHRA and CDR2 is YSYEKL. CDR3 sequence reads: CASSQDIGLGWTQYF. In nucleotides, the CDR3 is TGCGCCAGCAGCCAAGATATAGGACTAGGATGGACCCAGTACTTC.

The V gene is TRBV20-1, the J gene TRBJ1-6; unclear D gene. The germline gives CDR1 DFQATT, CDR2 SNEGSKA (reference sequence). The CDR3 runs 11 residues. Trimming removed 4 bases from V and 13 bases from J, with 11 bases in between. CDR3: CSATPRGPLHF. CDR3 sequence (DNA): TGCAGTGCTACCCCCCGCGGGCCCCTCCACTTT.

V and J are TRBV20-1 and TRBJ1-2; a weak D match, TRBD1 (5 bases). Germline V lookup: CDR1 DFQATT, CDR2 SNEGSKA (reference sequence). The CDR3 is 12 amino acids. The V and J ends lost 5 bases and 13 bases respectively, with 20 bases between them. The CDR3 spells CSAADRTGVGTF. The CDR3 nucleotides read TGCAGTGCTGCTGACCGAACAGGAGTCGGCACCTTC.

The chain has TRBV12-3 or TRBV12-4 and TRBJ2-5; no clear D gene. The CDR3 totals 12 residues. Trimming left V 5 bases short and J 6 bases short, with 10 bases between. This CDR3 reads CASSPLRQTQYF. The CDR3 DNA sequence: TGTGCCAGCAGTCCACTGAGGCAGACCCAGTACTTC.

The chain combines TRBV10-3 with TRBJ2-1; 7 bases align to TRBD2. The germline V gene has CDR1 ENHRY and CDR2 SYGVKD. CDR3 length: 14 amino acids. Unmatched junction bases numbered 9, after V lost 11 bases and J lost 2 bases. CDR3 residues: CASVEGGTYNEQFF. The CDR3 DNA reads TGTGCCTCCGTGGAGGGAGGGACCTACAATGAGCAGTTCTTC.

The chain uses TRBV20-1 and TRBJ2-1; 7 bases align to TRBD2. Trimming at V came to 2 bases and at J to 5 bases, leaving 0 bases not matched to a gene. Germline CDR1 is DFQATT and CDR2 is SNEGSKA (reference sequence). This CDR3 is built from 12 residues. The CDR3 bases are TGCAGTGCTAGACTAGCGGACAATGAGCAGTTCTTC. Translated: CSARLADNEQFF.

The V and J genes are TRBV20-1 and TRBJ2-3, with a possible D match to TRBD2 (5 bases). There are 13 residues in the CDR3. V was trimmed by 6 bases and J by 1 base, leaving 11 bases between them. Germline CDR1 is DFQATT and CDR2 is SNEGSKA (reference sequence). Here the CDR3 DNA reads TGCAGTGCGGAGAGTAGCGGCACAGATACGCAGTATTTT. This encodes CSAESSGTDTQYF.

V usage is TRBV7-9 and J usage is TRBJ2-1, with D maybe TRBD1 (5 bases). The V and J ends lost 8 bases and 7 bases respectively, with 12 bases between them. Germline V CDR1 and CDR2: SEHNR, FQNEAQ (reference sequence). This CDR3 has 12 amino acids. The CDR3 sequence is CASGPRANEQFF. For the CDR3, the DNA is TGTGCCAGCGGCCCCAGGGCTAATGAGCAGTTCTTC.

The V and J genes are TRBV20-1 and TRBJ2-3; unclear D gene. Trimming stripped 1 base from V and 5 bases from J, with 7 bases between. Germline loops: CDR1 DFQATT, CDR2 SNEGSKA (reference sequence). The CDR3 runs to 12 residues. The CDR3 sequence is CSARVWGDTQYF. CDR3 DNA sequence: TGCAGTGCTAGAGTATGGGGAGATACGCAGTATTTT.

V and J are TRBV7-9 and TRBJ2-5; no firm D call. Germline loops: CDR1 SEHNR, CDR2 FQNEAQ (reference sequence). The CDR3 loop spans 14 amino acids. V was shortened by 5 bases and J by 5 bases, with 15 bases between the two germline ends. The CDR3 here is CASSQATEWETQYF. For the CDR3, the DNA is TGTGCCAGCAGCCAAGCTACGGAGTGGGAGACCCAGTACTTC. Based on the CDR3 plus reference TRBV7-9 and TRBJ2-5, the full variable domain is DTGVSQNPRHKITKRGQNVTFRCDPISEHNRLYWYRQTLGQGPEFLTYFQNEAQLEKSRLLSDRFSAERPKGSFSTLEIQRTEQGDSAMYLCASSQATEWETQYFGPGTRLLVL.

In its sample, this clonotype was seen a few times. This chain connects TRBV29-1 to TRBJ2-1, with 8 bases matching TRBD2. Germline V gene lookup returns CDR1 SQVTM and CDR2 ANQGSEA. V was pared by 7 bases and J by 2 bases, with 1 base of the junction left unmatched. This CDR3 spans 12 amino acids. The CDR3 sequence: CSGSGAYNEQFF. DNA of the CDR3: TGCAGCGGTAGCGGGGCCTACAATGAGCAGTTCTTC.